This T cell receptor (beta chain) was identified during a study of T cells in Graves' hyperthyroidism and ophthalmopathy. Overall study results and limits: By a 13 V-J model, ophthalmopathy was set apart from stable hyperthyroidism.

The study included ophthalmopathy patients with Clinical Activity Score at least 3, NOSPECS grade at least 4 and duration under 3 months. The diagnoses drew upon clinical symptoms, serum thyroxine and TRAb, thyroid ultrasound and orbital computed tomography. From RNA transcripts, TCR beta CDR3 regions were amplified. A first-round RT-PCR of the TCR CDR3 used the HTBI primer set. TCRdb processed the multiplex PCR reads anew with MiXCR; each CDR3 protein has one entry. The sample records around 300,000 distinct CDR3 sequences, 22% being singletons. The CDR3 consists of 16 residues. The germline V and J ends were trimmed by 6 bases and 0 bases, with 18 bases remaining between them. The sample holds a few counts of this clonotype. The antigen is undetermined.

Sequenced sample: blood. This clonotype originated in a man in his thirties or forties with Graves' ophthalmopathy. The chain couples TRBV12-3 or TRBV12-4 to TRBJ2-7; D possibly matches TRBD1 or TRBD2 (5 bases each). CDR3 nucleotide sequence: TGTGCCAGCAGGAAGGGGAGTGAGGTAAGCTCCTACGAGCAGTACTTC. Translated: CASRKGSEVSSYEQYF.